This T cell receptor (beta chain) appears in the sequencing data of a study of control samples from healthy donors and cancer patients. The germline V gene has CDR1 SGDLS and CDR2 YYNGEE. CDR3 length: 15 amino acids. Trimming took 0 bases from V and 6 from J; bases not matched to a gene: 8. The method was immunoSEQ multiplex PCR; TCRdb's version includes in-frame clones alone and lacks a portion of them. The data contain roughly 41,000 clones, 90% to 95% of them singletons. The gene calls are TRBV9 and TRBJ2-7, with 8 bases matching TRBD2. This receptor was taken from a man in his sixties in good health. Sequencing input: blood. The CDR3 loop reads CASSVGSGGPLEQYF. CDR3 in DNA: TGTGCCAGCAGCGTAGGGTCGGGAGGGCCTCTCGAGCAGTACTTC.